These 3 T cell receptor beta chains came from one sample sequenced in a study of T cell repertoires in MIS-A myocarditis. TCRdb keeps only in-frame clones here, not all; method: immunoSEQ multiplex PCR. The sample contains some 12,000 clones, 83% of which appear only once. Specimen: right ventricle heart tissue obtained at autopsy. Source of these receptors: a man between 18 and 35 years old with fulminant myocarditis from multisystem inflammatory syndrome in adults (MIS-A) after COVID-19.

The chain has TRBV6-5 and TRBJ1-1; D may be TRBD1 (6 bases). Germline CDR1 and CDR2: MNHEY and SVGAGI. The CDR3 contains 15 residues. Trimming cost V 3 bases and J 6 bases, with 17 bases left between them. CDR3 DNA: TGTGCCAGCAGTTATGGGGGAGGGGGGAGCGCTGAAGCTTTCTTT. The encoded protein is CASSYGGGGSAEAFF.

The chain is built from TRBV6-5 and TRBJ1-4; D is unclear. Germline values: CDR1 MNHEY, CDR2 SVGAGI. The CDR3 loop spans 14 amino acids. Trimming left V 3 bases short and J 4 bases short, with 9 bases between. This chain's CDR3 is CASSYRTINEKLFF. The CDR3, as DNA: TGTGCCAGCAGTTATCGAACCATTAATGAAAAACTGTTTTTT.

The chain carries TRBV5-5 and TRBJ2-3; D unresolved. CDR3 length equals 14 residues. V lost 0 bases, J lost 4 bases, and 9 bases lay in between. Germline V lookup: CDR1 SGHKS, CDR2 YYEKEE (reference sequence). In nucleotides, the CDR3 is TGTGCCAGCAGCTTGGCCATGGCGGCAGATACGCAGTATTTT. Translated: CASSLAMAADTQYF.